Listed below are T cell receptor beta chains from one sample, sequenced in a study of cytomegalovirus exposure and HLA in healthy donors. Libraries were prepared by immunoSEQ multiplex PCR; TCRdb keeps only in-frame clonotypes and omits some of them. The sample contains 150,000 to 200,000 clones, 65% to 90% of which appear only once. Specimen: PBMCs. The receptors come from a man aged 45-65 years in good health and CMV-seropositive. CDR3s include the opening cysteine and the closing phenylalanine or tryptophan. D genes are given only for firm matches. Size is omitted from some rows. Given values are once, few, many or a class for expanded clones.

TRBV6-5	NA	TRBD2	TRBJ2-1	CASKDKGLAGNEQFF	TGTGCCAGCAAGGACAAGGGACTAGCGGGTAATGAGCAGTTCTTC
TRBV19	NA	NA	TRBJ1-4	CASRDKYAFFATNEKLFF	TGTGCCAGTAGGGACAAGTATGCTTTTTTTGCAACTAATGAAAAACTGTTTTTT
TRBV2	NA	NA	TRBJ2-1	CASSVFGGPRNEQFF	TGTGCCAGCAGTGTATTCGGGGGGCCAAGGAATGAGCAGTTCTTC
TRBV7-9	NA	NA	TRBJ1-2	CASSLGVLVYGYTF	TGTGCCAGCAGCTTAGGAGTCCTTGTTTATGGCTACACCTTC
TRBV6-6	few	TRBD2	TRBJ2-3	CASRIGTSADTQYF	TGTGCCAGCAGGATAGGCACTAGCGCAGATACGCAGTATTTT
TRBV19	NA	NA	TRBJ1-5	CASSITGTRNQPQHF	TGTGCCAGTAGTATCACAGGGACAAGAAATCAGCCCCAGCATTTT
TRBV4-1	NA	NA	TRBJ2-3	CASGRGVLSTDTQYF	TGCGCCAGCGGGCGCGGGGTACTGAGCACAGATACGCAGTATTTT
TRBV6-5	NA	NA	TRBJ2-7	CASRPGLGNVYEQYF	TGTGCCAGCAGACCAGGGTTAGGCAACGTCTACGAGCAGTACTTC
TRBV9	NA	NA	TRBJ1-2	CASSPKDSYGYTF	TGTGCCAGCAGCCCGAAGGACAGCTATGGCTACACCTTC
TRBV28	few	TRBD2	TRBJ2-1	CASSNSGSGRARRGEQFF	TGTGCCAGCAGTAACAGCGGGAGCGGGAGGGCCAGGAGAGGTGAGCAGTTCTTC
TRBV7-9	NA	NA	TRBJ2-7	CASSQTGRDLYEQYF	TGTGCCAGCAGCCAAACAGGACGAGACCTCTACGAGCAGTACTTC
TRBV11-2	NA	TRBD1	TRBJ1-6	CASRLGQGNSPLHF	TGTGCCAGCAGACTGGGACAGGGTAATTCACCCCTCCACTTT
TRBV2	NA	TRBD1	TRBJ2-2	CASSETRQGAGELFF	TGTGCCAGCAGCGAAACTAGGCAGGGGGCCGGGGAGCTGTTTTTT
TRBV4-3	NA	NA	TRBJ2-1	CASSQGQGRDNEQFF	TGCGCCAGCAGCCAAGGGCAGGGCAGAGACAATGAGCAGTTCTTC
TRBV6-6	NA	NA	TRBJ2-3	CASRSTGEATDTQYF	TGTGCCAGCCGTTCAACAGGGGAGGCCACAGATACGCAGTATTTT
TRBV7-2	NA	TRBD2	TRBJ2-7	CASSLVAWSGRGYEQYF	TGTGCCAGCAGCTTAGTCGCGTGGAGCGGGAGGGGGTACGAGCAGTACTTC
TRBV18	NA	TRBD2	TRBJ2-7	CASSPPSGSSYEQYF	TGTGCCAGCTCACCCCCTAGCGGTAGCTCCTACGAGCAGTACTTC
TRBV7-8	NA	NA	TRBJ2-3	CASSFGGTDTQYF	TGTGCCAGCAGCTTCGGAGGCACAGATACGCAGTATTTT
TRBV27	NA	NA	TRBJ2-6	CASSRGPGANGLTF	TGTGCCAGCAGTAGGGGCCCTGGGGCCAACGGCCTGACTTTC
TRBV5-4	once	TRBD2	TRBJ2-3	CASSPGLAEGTDTQYF	TGTGCCAGCAGCCCAGGACTAGCGGAAGGCACAGATACGCAGTATTTT
TRBV28	NA	TRBD2	TRBJ2-7	CASNQGLAGGIGYEQYF	TGTGCCAGCAACCAGGGACTAGCGGGGGGGATCGGCTACGAGCAGTACTTC
TRBV4-3	NA	TRBD1	TRBJ2-7	CASSQEGGDRGNEQYF	TGCGCCAGCAGCCAAGAAGGTGGGGACAGGGGCAACGAGCAGTACTTC
TRBV5-3	NA	NA	TRBJ1-5	CARSPGKRVQPQHF	TGTGCCAGAAGCCCGGGGAAAAGGGTGCAGCCCCAGCATTTT
TRBV10-3	NA	TRBD1	TRBJ2-7	CAIKPGQSSYEQYF	TGTGCCATCAAACCGGGACAGAGCTCCTACGAGCAGTACTTC
TRBV7-3	NA	TRBD1	TRBJ1-2	CASSRTGEGYGYTF	TGTGCCAGCAGCCGGACAGGGGAAGGCTATGGCTACACCTTC
TRBV5-1	few	TRBD1	TRBJ1-4	CASRTGQEKLFF	TGCGCCAGCAGAACGGGACAGGAAAAACTGTTTTTT
TRBV27	NA	NA	TRBJ2-1	CASSFSRGNLQFF	TGTGCCAGCAGTTTCAGCAGGGGTAATCTGCAGTTCTTC
TRBV5-1	NA	NA	TRBJ2-5	CASRARGLGETQYF	TGCGCCAGCAGAGCCAGGGGCCTGGGTGAGACCCAGTACTTC
TRBV7-2	once	NA	TRBJ2-7	CASSAALDGYEQYF	TGTGCCAGCAGCGCGGCCCTGGATGGGTACGAGCAGTACTTC
TRBV5-1	NA	TRBD1	TRBJ2-6	CASSRQGRTGANVLTF	TGCGCCAGCAGCCGACAGGGGAGAACTGGGGCCAACGTCCTGACTTTC
TRBV30	NA	NA	TRBJ2-1	CAFSSYNEQFF	TGTGCCTTTAGCTCCTACAATGAGCAGTTCTTC
TRBV29-1	NA	NA	TRBJ1-4	CSVGFSGNEKLFF	TGCAGTGTTGGTTTCTCAGGGAATGAAAAACTGTTTTTT
TRBV7-9	NA	NA	TRBJ2-7	CASSYQDEQYF	TGTGCCAGCAGCTACCAGGACGAGCAGTACTTC
TRBV19	NA	TRBD1	TRBJ1-5	CASTGTGGGISNQPQHF	TGTGCCAGTACCGGGACAGGGGGAGGAATTAGCAATCAGCCCCAGCATTTT
TRBV6-5	once	NA	TRBJ2-4	CASSYRGLAKNIQYF	TGTGCCAGCAGCTACCGGGGGTTAGCCAAAAACATTCAGTACTTC
TRBV7-9	NA	TRBD1	TRBJ1-1	CASSTLRGRRKAFF	TGTGCCAGCAGCACACTAAGGGGGCGGCGAAAGGCTTTCTTT
TRBV6-1	NA	TRBD2	TRBJ2-3	CASSVTSGGALDTQYF	TGTGCCAGCAGTGTTACTAGCGGGGGGGCCCTAGATACGCAGTATTTT
TRBV2	NA	NA	TRBJ2-5	CASRQGWLQETQYF	TGTGCCAGCAGGCAGGGCTGGCTCCAAGAGACCCAGTACTTC
TRBV19	NA	TRBD2	TRBJ2-1	CASSIAVTSGGQFF	TGTGCCAGTAGTATTGCCGTTACTAGCGGGGGGCAGTTCTTC
TRBV29-1	few	TRBD2	TRBJ2-1	CSGERGGRYEQFF	TGCAGCGGAGAGCGGGGGGGCCGGTATGAGCAGTTCTTC
TRBV27	NA	TRBD1	TRBJ1-4	CASSTDPGQNNEKLFF	TGTGCCAGCAGTACAGATCCGGGACAGAATAATGAAAAACTGTTTTTT
TRBV7-3	NA	NA	TRBJ1-2	CASSLTPGTDYGYTF	TGTGCCAGCAGCTTAACGCCAGGGACTGACTATGGCTACACCTTC
TRBV14	NA	NA	TRBJ2-1	CASSQRIGGNEQFF	TGTGCCAGCAGCCAAAGGATAGGGGGCAATGAGCAGTTCTTC
TRBV4-1	NA	TRBD1	TRBJ2-2	CASSQTGGNGELFF	TGCGCCAGCAGCCAGACAGGGGGCAACGGGGAGCTGTTTTTT
TRBV7-9	NA	TRBD2	TRBJ2-1	CASSTRSGGDSYNEQFF	TGTGCCAGCAGCACCCGTAGCGGGGGGGACTCCTACAATGAGCAGTTCTTC
TRBV5-6	NA	NA	TRBJ2-3	CASSWGRDTQYF	TGTGCCAGCAGCTGGGGCCGGGATACGCAGTATTTT
TRBV4-1	NA	TRBD1	TRBJ1-4	CASSFQTGGSEKLFF	TGCGCCAGCAGCTTCCAGACAGGGGGCTCTGAAAAACTGTTTTTT
TRBV4-3	NA	TRBD2	TRBJ2-1	CASSQGSGSAHEQFF	TGCGCCAGCAGCCAAGGGAGCGGGAGCGCGCATGAGCAGTTCTTC
TRBV19	NA	TRBD1	TRBJ1-2	CASRRGQGDGYTF	TGTGCCAGTAGGCGGGGACAGGGAGACGGCTACACCTTC
TRBV21-1	once	NA	TRBJ2-7	CASSFPGQGAPREQYF	TGTGCCAGCAGCTTTCCGGGACAGGGGGCGCCGAGAGAGCAGTACTTC
TRBV15	NA	NA	TRBJ2-7	CATSSRREDYEQYF	TGTGCCACCAGCTCGCGAAGGGAGGACTACGAGCAGTACTTC
TRBV6-6	NA	TRBD1	TRBJ2-1	CASSYLGQGGNEQFF	TGTGCCAGCAGTTATTTAGGACAGGGTGGCAATGAGCAGTTCTTC
TRBV15	NA	TRBD1	TRBJ2-5	CATSRGDRQSQETQYF	TGTGCCACCAGCAGGGGGGACAGGCAAAGTCAAGAGACCCAGTACTTC
TRBV6-5	once	NA	TRBJ1-6	CASTSRKQSPFPLHF	TGTGCCAGCACCTCAAGGAAACAGTCACCCTTCCCCCTCCACTTT
TRBV6-6	NA	NA	TRBJ1-1	CASRKQGSDSEAFF	TGTGCCAGCAGAAAGCAGGGTTCCGACTCTGAAGCTTTCTTT